Listed below are T cell receptor beta chains from one sample, sequenced in a study of Graves' ophthalmopathy and Graves' hyperthyroidism. TCRdb itself ran the multiplex PCR reads through MiXCR, one entry per CDR3 protein. Found here are more than 300,000 distinct CDR3 sequences, 15% to 20% of them singletons; the top ten hold 2.4%. Input material: peripheral blood. The receptor set was obtained from an adult woman with stable Graves' hyperthyroidism. Each CDR3 is given with its conserved first and last residue. D genes are given only for firm matches. Expanded clones are given a class, and other clones once, few, many or no size at all.

many TRBJ2-5 . TRBV7-2 TGTGCCAGCAGCTTTGGGGGTTCGGAGACCCAGTACTTC CASSFGGSETQYF
. TRBJ2-4 . TRBV9 TGTGCCAGCAGCCTAGGACTATCGTTGGACATTCAGTACTTC CASSLGLSLDIQYF
many TRBJ1-1 . TRBV28 TGTGCCAGCAGCCGGCCGGGCGCAGGGCGAATTCCTGAAGCTTTCTTT CASSRPGAGRIPEAFF
. TRBJ1-2 . TRBV2 TGTGCCAGCAGTACCTTGGGTGGCTACACCTTC CASSTLGGYTF
many TRBJ2-2 TRBD2 TRBV10-1 TGCGCCAGCAGTGTCAAAAAGTCCCCGACTAGCGGTTCGGGGGAGCTGTTTTTT CASSVKKSPTSGSGELFF
many TRBJ1-1 TRBD1 TRBV19 TGTGCCAGCGGACAGGGAGGCACTGAAGCTTTCTTT CASGQGGTEAFF
few TRBJ1-1 TRBD1 TRBV18 TGTGCCAGCTCAACACAGGGGGCCTCTCTTGAAGCTTTCTTT CASSTQGASLEAFF
many TRBJ2-5 . TRBV7-9 TGTGCCAGCAGCTTGGGGGCCCACCAAGAGACCCAGTACTTC CASSLGAHQETQYF
. TRBJ1-2 . TRBV6-1 TGTGCCAGCAGTGGACGGCAAGGGGTCGAAGGCTACACCTTC CASSGRQGVEGYTF
. TRBJ1-5 . TRBV11-2 TGTGCCAGCAGTACCACGGCCGAACTCAATCAGCCCCAGCATTTT CASSTTAELNQPQHF
few TRBJ2-5 TRBD1 TRBV5-8 TGTGCCAGCAGCTTGGCCACGGGACAGGGAGCGGAGACCCAGTACTTC CASSLATGQGAETQYF
many TRBJ2-5 TRBD2 TRBV20-1 TGCAGTGCTAAGACTAGCGGGAGGCTGGAGACCCAGTACTTC CSAKTSGRLETQYF
once TRBJ2-7 TRBD2 TRBV28 TGTGCCAGCAGTTTAGCGGGAGGGGGAGGACTAACCTACGAGCAGTACTTC CASSLAGGGGLTYEQYF
many TRBJ1-1 . TRBV12-3/TRBV12-4 TGTGCCAGCAGTTTATATGAGGGGTACACTGAAGCTTTCTTT CASSLYEGYTEAFF
. TRBJ2-7 TRBD2 TRBV6-1 TGTGCCAGCAGTGAAGCATTGGGACTAGCGATAGCTTACGAGCAGTACTTC CASSEALGLAIAYEQYF
many TRBJ1-1 TRBD1 TRBV7-2 TGTGCCAGCAGCCCATTAGGGGCAGGGGGGACTGAAGCTTTCTTT CASSPLGAGGTEAFF
many TRBJ2-5 TRBD1 TRBV28 TGTGCCAGCAGTTTAGGGACAGGGGGCTTGGAGACCCAGTACTTC CASSLGTGGLETQYF
many TRBJ2-5 . TRBV28 TGTGCCAGCAGTTTCCCCGGGACAGCGGGGGAGACCCAGTACTTC CASSFPGTAGETQYF
few TRBJ2-3 . TRBV4-1 TGCGCCAGCAGCCAATCTTCAGGGATGGAAGATACGCAGTATTTT CASSQSSGMEDTQYF
. TRBJ2-5 . TRBV4-2 TGTGCCAGCAGCCAGGCACAGGGCTCCCAAGAGACCCAGTACTTC CASSQAQGSQETQYF
many TRBJ1-2 . TRBV30 TGTGCCTGGATGCTAAATCCTCCACCAGCTGGACAGCTCTATGGCTACACCTTC CAWMLNPPPAGQLYGYTF
many TRBJ2-7 TRBD2 TRBV12-3/TRBV12-4 TGTGCCAGCAGCCCCTCTTTTGGACTAGCGGGGGGTATTTTGGAGCAGTACTTC CASSPSFGLAGGILEQYF
many TRBJ1-2 . TRBV19 TGTGCCAGTAGTATAGAGGGCATCGCGGCCTATGGCTACACCTTC CASSIEGIAAYGYTF
many TRBJ2-5 . TRBV4-1 TGCGCCAGCAGCCAAGGGTCGAAAGAGACCCAGTACTTC CASSQGSKETQYF
. TRBJ2-2 . TRBV5-1 TGCGCCAGCAGCTTCGCAGGGAGTGGCGGGGAGCTGTTTTTT CASSFAGSGGELFF
many TRBJ2-5 . TRBV25-1 TGTGCCAGCAGTTCTCACGGGACAATCTTCCAAGAGACCCAGTACTTC CASSSHGTIFQETQYF
many TRBJ2-2 . TRBV12-3/TRBV12-4 TGTGCCAGCAGTCCAAACGCCGGGGAGCTGTTTTTT CASSPNAGELFF
many TRBJ2-7 . TRBV13 TGTGCCAGCAGCTTAGGAAGGAGTACTGCCTACGAGCAGTACTTC CASSLGRSTAYEQYF
. TRBJ2-4 . TRBV7-2 TGTGCCAGCAGCTTACAATGGAGGGGCCCAAACATTAAGTACTTC CASSLQWRGPNIKYF
many TRBJ1-6 . TRBV12-3/TRBV12-4 TGTGCCAGCAGTTTAGGACGGCTTAATTCACCCCTCCACTTT CASSLGRLNSPLHF
many TRBJ2-5 . TRBV6-1 TGTGCCAGCAGTGAAAGACCCCAGGGATCCCAGTACTTC CASSERPQGSQYF
many TRBJ1-1 . TRBV9 TGTGCCAGCAGCGCCGACAGTTATACTGAAGCTTTCTTT CASSADSYTEAFF
many TRBJ2-5 TRBD2 TRBV27 TGTGCCAGCAGTATTGGGACTAGCGGGGAGACCCAGTACTTC CASSIGTSGETQYF
many TRBJ1-1 . TRBV29-1 TGCAGCGTTGAGGCCCTTTCCCGGACTGAAGCTTTCTTT CSVEALSRTEAFF
few TRBJ2-2 TRBD2 TRBV6-2/TRBV6-3 TGTGCCAGCATCCCTTCGAGAGGCGGGAGTTCGCACTACACCGGGGAGCTGTTTTTT CASIPSRGGSSHYTGELFF
. TRBJ2-2 . TRBV18 TGTGCCAGCTCACACGAGCGAGCCGGGGAGCTGTTTTTT CASSHERAGELFF
many TRBJ1-2 TRBD1 TRBV11-1 TGTGCCAGCAGCTCCGGACAGGGTGGCTACACCTTC CASSSGQGGYTF
. TRBJ2-5 . TRBV20-1 TGCAGTGCTAGCTCGGGGGCGCGGCAAGAGACCCAGTACTTC CSASSGARQETQYF
. TRBJ2-5 . TRBV12-3/TRBV12-4 TGTGCCAGCAGTTTGGAGCTAGCCAAAGAGACCCAGTACTTC CASSLELAKETQYF
. TRBJ2-5 TRBD2 TRBV5-1 TGCGCCAGCAGCACCTCGACTAGCGGGAGGGCCCGCGGCGAGACCCAGTACTTC CASSTSTSGRARGETQYF
many TRBJ2-7 . TRBV6-1 TGTGCCAGCAGTGAGAGGGCCTACGAGCAGTACTTC CASSERAYEQYF
many TRBJ2-7 TRBD2 TRBV6-5 TGTGCCAGCAGTTCTACAGCGGGAGGGCTAGGTTTCTACGAGCAGTACTTC CASSSTAGGLGFYEQYF
many TRBJ1-1 . TRBV6-1 TGTGCCAGCAGTGAAGTTCTCACTGAAGCTTTCTTT CASSEVLTEAFF
many TRBJ1-2 . TRBV5-1 TGCGCCAGCAGCCCCCCAAGAGCTAACTATGGCTACACCTTC CASSPPRANYGYTF
many TRBJ2-7 . TRBV28 TGTGCCAGCAGTTTGAAAAGATCCGCCGCCAAGGACGAGCAGTACTTC CASSLKRSAAKDEQYF
many TRBJ2-7 . TRBV6-5 TGTGCCAGCAAAAACCCGGGACTCGACTACGAGCAGTACTTC CASKNPGLDYEQYF
many TRBJ2-5 . TRBV11-2 TGTGCCAGCAGCTCTACCCAAGAGACCCAGTACTTC CASSSTQETQYF
. TRBJ2-7 TRBD2 TRBV20-1 TGCAGTGCTAGAGATCTCGCGGGAGGGCCAAACGAGCAGTACTTC CSARDLAGGPNEQYF
many TRBJ2-5 . TRBV20-1 TGCAGTGCTAGAGTTGGTCGGGGTTTAGGGGAGACCCAGTACTTC CSARVGRGLGETQYF
few TRBJ2-2 . TRBV11-2 TGTGCCAGCAGCTTATGGGGCAGTTCGAACACCGGGGAGCTGTTTTTT CASSLWGSSNTGELFF
many TRBJ2-5 TRBD1 TRBV5-1 TGCGCCAGCAGCTTGGGCAGGGGGTACCAAGAGACCCAGTACTTC CASSLGRGYQETQYF
many TRBJ2-7 . TRBV25-1 TGTGCCAGCAGTCCCGGGGCCCCCTACGAGCAGTACTTC CASSPGAPYEQYF
many TRBJ1-2 . TRBV20-1 TGCAGTGCCATTTACCTCAGGGGTGTAAAGAACGATGGCTACACCTTC CSAIYLRGVKNDGYTF
many TRBJ1-2 TRBD1 TRBV7-2 TGTGCCAGCAGCGTAGGGGGACAGGGGGCCGATGGCTACACCTTC CASSVGGQGADGYTF
many TRBJ2-7 . TRBV6-2/TRBV6-3 TGTGCCAGCAGTTACGCTGGGCTGGGGTACGAGCAGTACTTC CASSYAGLGYEQYF